This is a list of T cell receptor beta chains from one sample in a study of cytomegalovirus exposure and HLA in healthy donors. Here immunoSEQ multiplex PCR was the method, and the copy in TCRdb shows in-frame clones only, minus some. The table lists more than 140,000 clones, roughly 86% of them singletons, with approximately 3.2% in the top ten. The specimen was PBMCs. These receptors all come from a man younger than 35 in good health and CMV-seropositive. CDR3s include the opening cysteine and the closing phenylalanine or tryptophan. D genes are given only for firm matches. Size tells how often a clone was seen (once, few, many) or the class of an expanded clone, and some rows leave it out.

TRBV28	.	TRBJ2-4	.	CASSEIAGLAKNIQYF	TGTGCCAGCAGTGAGATTGCTGGACTAGCCAAAAACATTCAGTACTTC
TRBV28	.	TRBJ1-3	.	CASINYRRSGNTIYF	TGTGCCAGCATTAATTACAGGCGCTCTGGAAACACCATATATTTT
TRBV7-8	.	TRBJ2-2	.	CASSLVVGVWTGELFF	TGTGCCAGCAGCTTAGTAGTAGGGGTTTGGACCGGGGAGCTGTTTTTT
TRBV21-1	.	TRBJ1-1	.	CASSATGVTNTEAFF	TGTGCCAGCAGCGCGACAGGGGTCACGAACACTGAAGCTTTCTTT
TRBV5-4	.	TRBJ2-7	few	CASSLVGSPEQYF	TGTGCCAGCAGCTTGGTGGGGAGCCCCGAGCAGTACTTC
TRBV18	TRBD1	TRBJ2-3	.	CASSQSPGTGFTDTQYF	TGTGCCAGCTCCCAGAGTCCCGGGACAGGGTTCACAGATACGCAGTATTTT
TRBV7-9	.	TRBJ1-3	.	CASSLGAENTIYF	TGTGCCAGCAGCTTAGGGGCAGAAAACACCATATATTTT
TRBV4-1	TRBD1	TRBJ1-3	.	CASSQSGTGAGNTIYF	TGCGCCAGCAGCCAGTCCGGGACAGGGGCTGGAAACACCATATATTTT
TRBV18	.	TRBJ1-1	.	CASGLNTEAFF	TGTGCCAGCGGGCTTAACACTGAAGCTTTCTTT
TRBV7-2	.	TRBJ2-6	.	CASSFAGFDVLTF	TGTGCCAGCAGCTTCGCAGGGTTCGACGTCCTGACTTTC
TRBV6-1	TRBD1	TRBJ2-3	.	CASSPRGRGDTQYF	TGTGCCAGCAGTCCCAGGGGGCGAGGAGATACGCAGTATTTT
TRBV6-5	.	TRBJ1-1	.	CASTSTGNTEAFF	TGTGCCAGCACCTCGACAGGGAACACTGAAGCTTTCTTT
TRBV30	.	TRBJ2-7	.	CAWSGASYEQYF	TGTGCCTGGAGTGGGGCTTCCTACGAGCAGTACTTC
TRBV16	TRBD1	TRBJ1-2	.	CASSQDRTGFGYTF	TGTGCCAGCAGCCAAGATCGGACAGGTTTTGGCTACACCTTC
TRBV5-1	TRBD2	TRBJ2-1	.	CASSLAETSLDEQFF	TGCGCCAGCAGCTTGGCCGAGACTAGCCTGGATGAGCAGTTCTTC
TRBV6-5	.	TRBJ2-6	once	CASSLDFSGANVLTF	TGTGCCAGCAGCCTGGACTTTTCTGGGGCCAACGTCCTGACTTTC
TRBV7-9	.	TRBJ2-7	.	CASSIGRSSYEQYF	TGTGCCAGCAGCATAGGACGGAGCTCCTACGAGCAGTACTTC
TRBV27	.	TRBJ1-2	.	CASSLSPDDSNYGYTF	TGTGCCAGCAGTTTATCGCCGGATGACAGTAACTATGGCTACACCTTC
TRBV5-1	TRBD1	TRBJ1-1	.	CASSLEGQGSTEAFF	TGCGCCAGCAGCTTGGAGGGACAGGGGAGCACTGAAGCTTTCTTT
TRBV11-2	.	TRBJ2-1	.	CASSFGTFSSYNEQFF	TGTGCCAGCAGCTTCGGGACTTTCAGCTCCTACAATGAGCAGTTCTTC
TRBV27	.	TRBJ2-7	.	CASSLVGAYEQYF	TGTGCCAGCAGCCTAGTCGGGGCCTACGAGCAGTACTTC
TRBV27	.	TRBJ2-7	.	CASSLFSGYEQYF	TGTGCCAGCAGTTTATTCTCCGGCTACGAGCAGTACTTC
TRBV18	.	TRBJ2-7	.	CASSQRDTYYEQYF	TGTGCCAGCTCACAGAGGGACACATACTACGAGCAGTACTTC
TRBV28	.	TRBJ1-5	.	CASSPLDTRTGSNQPQHF	TGTGCCAGCAGTCCCCTTGATACGCGGACGGGGTCGAATCAGCCCCAGCATTTT
TRBV6-5	TRBD1	TRBJ1-5	.	CASSPRTGYQPQHF	TGTGCCAGCAGTCCTCGGACAGGGTATCAGCCCCAGCATTTT
TRBV7-7	TRBD1	TRBJ2-7	.	CASSLAGRAGQGSYEQYF	TGTGCTAGCAGCTTAGCGGGGAGGGCGGGACAGGGGTCCTACGAGCAGTACTTC
TRBV7-2	.	TRBJ1-2	.	CASSLDVSNYGYTF	TGTGCCAGCAGCTTAGATGTCTCTAACTATGGCTACACCTTC
TRBV2	TRBD2	TRBJ2-2	few	CASKIRDGGTGELFF	TGTGCCAGCAAGATCAGGGACGGGGGGACCGGGGAGCTGTTTTTT
TRBV10-1	.	TRBJ2-1	.	CASSRSQGEQFF	TGCGCCAGCAGCCGCTCCCAGGGTGAGCAGTTCTTC
TRBV12-5	.	TRBJ1-1	few	CASGLARGSNTEAFF	TGTGCTAGTGGTTTGGCCAGGGGATCGAACACTGAAGCTTTCTTT
TRBV19	TRBD1	TRBJ1-2	.	CASKGTGGTANYGYTF	TGTGCCAGTAAGGGGACAGGGGGTACAGCTAACTATGGCTACACCTTC
TRBV6-1	.	TRBJ1-2	once	CAGEGGANYGYTF	TGTGCCGGCGAGGGGGGGGCTAACTATGGCTACACCTTC
TRBV7-3	TRBD2	TRBJ2-3	few	CASSSGLAGPGGTDTQYF	TGTGCCAGCAGCTCCGGTCTAGCGGGACCCGGAGGTACAGATACGCAGTATTTT
TRBV13	TRBD1	TRBJ1-1	.	CASSLGGTGTGWTEAFF	TGTGCCAGCAGCTTAGGGGGGACCGGGACAGGGTGGACTGAAGCTTTCTTT
TRBV29-1	TRBD2	TRBJ2-1	.	CSVEELAGGLRFF	TGCAGCGTTGAAGAACTAGCGGGAGGGCTAAGATTCTTC
TRBV30	.	TRBJ1-6	once	CAWSKLTENSPLHF	TGTGCCTGGAGTAAACTGACAGAGAATTCACCCCTCCACTTT
TRBV2	.	TRBJ1-2	.	CASSGGGHGYTF	TGTGCCAGCAGTGGAGGGGGTCATGGCTACACCTTC
TRBV19	TRBD1	TRBJ1-4	.	CASSPDRGLEKLFF	TGTGCCAGTAGTCCGGACAGGGGATTAGAAAAACTGTTTTTT
TRBV29-1	TRBD1	TRBJ1-2	.	CSASDRVYGYTF	TGCAGCGCCTCGGACAGGGTTTATGGCTACACCTTC
TRBV13	TRBD2	TRBJ2-1	.	CASSSSGRGDNEQFF	TGTGCCAGCAGTTCAAGCGGGAGGGGCGACAATGAGCAGTTCTTC
TRBV6-1	.	TRBJ2-3	.	CASSASAGTDTQYF	TGTGCCAGCAGTGCTAGCGCAGGCACAGATACGCAGTATTTT